This T cell receptor (beta chain) was sequenced in a study of T cell clonality in common variable immunodeficiency. Study outcomes and limitations: Fewer TCRbeta clones were shared among CVID subjects than controls. Reportedly, TCR beta sequences from common variable immunodeficiency showed fewer deletions and N-nucleotide insertions.

This clone came up many times. The antigen is not known. The read ends 3 residues early relative to the CDR3; the germline J gene fills the gap. TCRdb's table, derived via immunoSEQ multiplex PCR, lists solely in-frame clones and lacks some. This sample comprises under 20,000 clones, none seen once only. Between the trimmed V and J ends, which lost 2 bases and 7 bases, there was a span of 11 bases. CDR3 length: 13 residues. Germline lookup yields CDR1 GTSNPN and CDR2 SVGIG (reference sequence). What was sequenced was peripheral blood mononuclear cells. This sequence was found in a human donor with common variable immunodeficiency. The chain carries TRBV30 and TRBJ1-4; D is possibly TRBD1 (5 bases). The CDR3 sequence: CAWSRGLVEKLFF. The CDR3 bases that were read are TGTGCCTGGAGTCGGGGGTTAGTTGAAAAA.